This TCR beta chain was documented in a study of cytomegalovirus exposure and HLA in healthy donors. V lost 3 bases to trimming and J lost 7 bases, with 15 bases between them. The CDR3 contains 15 residues. CDR1 and CDR2 (germline): SNHLY, FYNNEI. The PCR contained 60 Vbeta and 13 Jbeta primers. Authors' analysis steps: There were 80 million or so unique TCR beta chains by a later count, and approximately 12 million of them were shared. Here immunoSEQ multiplex PCR was the method, and the copy in TCRdb shows in-frame clones only, minus some. That table gives V, J and clone size, and the DNA gave D and trimming. Of tens of thousands of clones listed, around 75% were seen once; the top ten hold roughly half. Study-level points and caveats: Differences between HLA loci emerged in a later analysis of TCR association rates, with DRB1 most and HLA-C fewest. The study recorded 150 to 200 TCR beta chains that were cytomegalovirus-associated.

Comment on this clone: Its antigen is still unknown.

The sequence came from a man between 50 and 59 years old in good health and CMV-seropositive. The sequencing input was PBMCs. The chain links TRBV2 to TRBJ1-4; D gene ambiguous. CDR3 coding DNA: TGTGCCAGCAGTGAGGGTACAAGGCGGAGTGAAAAACTGTTTTTT. Amino acid sequence: CASSEGTRRSEKLFF. Together with reference TRBV2 and TRBJ1-4, the CDR3 gives the full variable domain: EPEVTQTPSHQVTQMGQEVILRCVPISNHLYFYWYRQILGQKVEFLVSFYNNEISEKSEIFDDQFSVERPDGSNFTLKIRSTKLEDSAMYFCASSEGTRRSEKLFFGSGTQLSVL.